The 11 T cell receptor beta chains below all came from one sample that was sequenced in a study of beta chain features in type 1 diabetes. Antigens for these TCRs are unknown. The isolated RNA, all of it, was reverse transcribed, so expressed TCRB transcripts were what got sequenced. TCRdb's copy holds only in-frame clones and misses some; the assay was immunoSEQ multiplex PCR. The table includes around 40,000 clones, approximately 68% detected once. The study's findings and limits: All four CD4+ subsets from Type 1 diabetes patients carried moderately but significantly shorter TCRB CDR3s.

Sequencing input: Tregs from blood. The receptors were sampled from a woman aged 18-29 years with type 1 diabetes.

The chain couples TRBV30 to TRBJ1-1; D perhaps matches TRBD1 (5 bases). Between the trimmed V and J ends, which lost 3 bases and 1 base, there was a span of 9 bases. This CDR3 spans 13 amino acids. CDR1 is GTSNPN and CDR2 is SVGIG in the germline V gene (reference sequence). CDR3 bases: TGTGCCTGGAGAAGGGGTCCGAACACTGAAGCTTTCTTT. It encodes CAWRRGPNTEAFF.

This rearrangement joins TRBV5-6 to TRBJ2-2, with TRBD1 identical over 8 bases. CDR3 length: 17 amino acids. Looked up from germline, CDR1 is SGHDT and CDR2 is YYEEEE. Trimming took 0 bases from V and 6 from J; bases not matched to a gene: 10. The CDR3, as DNA: TGTGCCAGCAGCTTGGGTCGTGGGGGCAGGGGGCCCGGGGAGCTGTTTTTT. As protein: CASSLGRGGRGPGELFF.

This clone was detected only a few times. The rearrangement links TRBV18 to TRBJ2-7; TRBD1 agrees at 9 bases. The germline V gene encodes CDR1 KGHSH and CDR2 LQKENI. V trimming: 4 bases; J trimming: 4 bases; junction bases outside the gene matches: 5. The CDR3 consists of 14 residues. CDR3 region: CASSLGQGSYEQYF. The CDR3 region has the DNA TGTGCCAGCTCACTTGGACAGGGGTCATACGAGCAGTACTTC.

V is TRBV4-3 and J is TRBJ1-5; D may be TRBD1 (6 bases). Trimming cost V 3 bases and J 6 bases, with 15 bases left between them. The CDR3 is made up of 15 amino acids. CDR1 is LGHNA and CDR2 is YSLEER in the germline V gene. The CDR3: CASSQTQGVTQPQHF. The CDR3 DNA is TGCGCCAGCAGCCAGACACAGGGAGTGACTCAGCCCCAGCATTTT.

This clone has just one count. V is TRBV7-2 and J is TRBJ1-5; TRBD1 matches at 10 bases. This CDR3 comprises 16 residues. Germline CDR1 and CDR2: SGHTA and FQGNSA. The ends lost 0 bases at V and 9 bases at J; junction bases unmatched: 8. CDR3 amino acids: CASSLAPGQGLRPQHF. In DNA, the CDR3 is TGTGCCAGCAGCTTAGCTCCGGGACAGGGGCTGAGGCCCCAGCATTTT.

This chain links TRBV25-1 with TRBJ1-4; no definite D call. Germline lookup yields CDR1 MGHDK and CDR2 SYGVNS. V lost 3 bases and J lost 6, with 17 bases in between. The CDR3 has 16 residues. Here the CDR3 DNA reads TGTGCCAGCAGTGAGAGGTTGCAGAGTTTAGATGAAAAACTGTTTTTT. Translating gives CASSERLQSLDEKLFF. Looking up the rest from reference TRBV25-1 and TRBJ1-4 gives the full variable domain: EADIYQTPRYLVIGTGKKITLECSQTMGHDKMYWYQQDPGMELHLIHYSYGVNSTEKGDLSSESTVSRIRTEHFPLTLESARPSHTSQYLCASSERLQSLDEKLFFGSGTQLSVL.

This clone was found a few times. The J gene is TRBJ1-2, the V gene TRBV7-6, with TRBD1 identical over 7 bases. V shed 5 bases, J shed 1 base, and the junction held 7 bases outside the gene matches. CDR3 size: 15 residues. Germline V lookup: CDR1 SGHVS, CDR2 FNYEAQ. This CDR3 reads CASSPWDSLNYGYTF. Here the CDR3 DNA reads TGTGCCAGCAGCCCGTGGGACAGCCTTAACTATGGCTACACCTTC.

The rearrangement links TRBV9 to TRBJ2-3; 12 nucleotides match TRBD2. There are 16 residues in the CDR3. The V and J ends lost 4 bases and 4 bases, in that order; junction bases with no gene match: 7. The germline gives CDR1 SGDLS, CDR2 YYNGEE. The CDR3 reads CASSPRTSGISDTQYF. CDR3 DNA sequence: TGTGCCAGCAGCCCGAGGACTAGCGGGATATCAGATACGCAGTATTTT.

The CDR3 DNA follows: TGTGCCAGCAACCTAGGGTGGGGGCGGCGGGAGACCCAGTACTTC. Amino acid sequence: CASNLGWGRRETQYF. V and J are TRBV6-5 and TRBJ2-5; a possible D gene is TRBD1 (6 bases). Trimming removed 7 bases from V and 5 bases from J, with 20 bases in between. Germline CDR1 is MNHEY and CDR2 is SVGAGI. There are 15 residues in the CDR3.

CDR3 DNA sequence: TGTGCCAGCTCACCACGGCCAGAGGATGGCTACACCTTC. It translates to CASSPRPEDGYTF. V usage is TRBV18 and J usage is TRBJ1-2, with D uncertain. V was pared by 1 base and J by 6 bases, with 9 bases between. Germline CDR1 is KGHSH and CDR2 is LQKENI. The CDR3 totals 13 residues.

This rearrangement joins TRBV9 to TRBJ2-7; 10 nucleotides line up with TRBD2. CDR1 and CDR2 from the germline V gene are SGDLS and YYNGEE. The CDR3 loop spans 16 amino acids. Trimming at V came to 0 bases and at J to 3 bases, leaving 6 bases not matched to a gene. CDR3 sequence (DNA): TGTGCCAGCAGCGTAGGGGAAGCGGGAGGGATCTACGAGCAGTACTTC. Residues: CASSVGEAGGIYEQYF.